These T cell receptor beta chains were read from a single sample in a study of Ad26.COV2.S vaccination and SARS-CoV-2 variants. Sequenced by immunoSEQ multiplex PCR; TCRdb stores in-frame clones only, minus some. This table has about 440,000 clones, about 90% appearing once. Sequences were derived from peripheral blood, sampled in a trial of Ad26.COV2.S vaccine versus placebo. The receptors derive from a person aged 18-60 years who received the Ad26.COV2.S COVID-19 vaccine or a placebo. Each CDR3 is given with its conserved first and last residue. The order of the fields is D gene, V gene, clone size, J gene, CDR3 length, CDR3 DNA, CDR3 protein. A D gene is named only where the DNA matches it firmly. Not all rows give a size; the values are once, few, many and, for expanded clones, a class.

-	TRBV6-5	-	TRBJ2-5	16	TGTGCCAGCAGTTCGGACAGAGGACTAGTATCTGAGACCCAGTACTTC	CASSSDRGLVSETQYF
TRBD1	TRBV7-9	-	TRBJ2-7	13	TGTGCCAGCAGCTTGACAGGGGGTTACGAGCAGTACTTC	CASSLTGGYEQYF
-	TRBV27	-	TRBJ1-5	14	TGTGCCAGCAGCGAACGGGGGGTCCATCAGCCCCAGCATTTT	CASSERGVHQPQHF
-	TRBV6-5	-	TRBJ2-1	15	TGTGCCAGCAGTTACGGGTCAGAAGCACACAATGAGCAGTTCTTC	CASSYGSEAHNEQFF
TRBD2	TRBV9	-	TRBJ2-4	16	TGTGCCAGCAGCGTTCTGGCGGGGGGAGCCAAAAACATTCAGTACTTC	CASSVLAGGAKNIQYF
-	TRBV4-2	-	TRBJ2-7	13	TGTGCCAGCAGTGTCGGGACCCACGACGAGCAGTACTTC	CASSVGTHDEQYF
-	TRBV2	-	TRBJ1-4	13	TGTGCCAGCAGCCAGGGACAAAATGAAAAACTGTTTTTT	CASSQGQNEKLFF
-	TRBV29-1	-	TRBJ2-5	15	TGCAGCGTTGAAGTAGACGGGAGTTGGGCTGAGACCCAGTACTTC	CSVEVDGSWAETQYF
-	TRBV23-1	-	TRBJ2-2	16	TGCGCCAGCAGTCAATCAGCAGCGGAAGGCACCGGGGAGCTGTTTTTT	CASSQSAAEGTGELFF
TRBD1	TRBV19	-	TRBJ2-6	16	TGTGCCAGTAGTATTACAGGGGCAGGGGGGGCCAACGTCCTGACTTTC	CASSITGAGGANVLTF
-	TRBV6-4	-	TRBJ2-1	16	TGTGCCAGCAGTGACTCTGGCGGAACCGCCTACAATGAGCAGTTCTTC	CASSDSGGTAYNEQFF
TRBD1	TRBV6-5	-	TRBJ2-7	15	TGTGCCAGCAGTCAACCGGGACAGGGCTCCTACGAGCAGTACTTC	CASSQPGQGSYEQYF
TRBD1	TRBV19	-	TRBJ1-5	13	TGTGCCAGTAGTATACCGACAGGGCAGCCCCAGCATTTT	CASSIPTGQPQHF
-	TRBV6-5	-	TRBJ1-1	14	TGTGCCAGCCTCCAAGACCGGGGGAACACTGAAGCTTTCTTT	CASLQDRGNTEAFF
TRBD1	TRBV5-1	once	TRBJ2-1	14	TGCGCCAGCAGCCAGGGACAGGCCTACAATGAGCAGTTCTTC	CASSQGQAYNEQFF
-	TRBV9	-	TRBJ2-3	14	TGTGCCAGCAGCGTAGTTGGGTGGGCAGATACGCAGTATTTT	CASSVVGWADTQYF
-	TRBV7-8	-	TRBJ2-7	16	TGTGCCAGCAGCTCAAGCAGGGACGCTAGCTCCTACGAGCAGTACTTC	CASSSSRDASSYEQYF
TRBD2	TRBV19	-	TRBJ2-2	16	TGTGCCAGTAGTTTCTTAGCGGGAGTCAGCACCGGGGAGCTGTTTTTT	CASSFLAGVSTGELFF
TRBD2	TRBV19	-	TRBJ2-7	13	TGTGCCAGCTCCTACACGGGAGGTTACGAGCAGTACTTC	CASSYTGGYEQYF
TRBD1	TRBV6-5	-	TRBJ2-3	14	TGTGCCAGCAGTCCCAGTAGGGGGCCAGATACGCAGTATTTT	CASSPSRGPDTQYF
-	TRBV19	-	TRBJ1-2	15	TGTGCCAGTAGTACCCCGTGGGGGGGTGGCTATGGCTACACCTTC	CASSTPWGGGYGYTF
-	TRBV28	-	TRBJ2-1	15	TGTGCCAGCAGTTTATCGGCGAGAAGCCCCGGTGAGCAGTTCTTC	CASSLSARSPGEQFF
TRBD1	TRBV18	once	TRBJ2-3	14	TGTGCCAGCTCACCAGACAGGGGGGCCGATACGCAGTATTTT	CASSPDRGADTQYF
TRBD2	TRBV18	-	TRBJ2-1	14	TGTGCCAGCTCAGATCTAGCGGGACACAATGAGCAGTTCTTC	CASSDLAGHNEQFF
-	TRBV6-2/TRBV6-3	once	TRBJ2-7	13	TGTGCCAGCAGTTACTCAGGGGCCTACGAGCAGTACTTC	CASSYSGAYEQYF
TRBD2	TRBV5-1	-	TRBJ2-1	17	TGCGCCAGCAGCTTGGATCTGGCGGGAGCGGGAGGTAATGAGCAGTTCTTC	CASSLDLAGAGGNEQFF
-	TRBV19	-	TRBJ2-1	12	TGTGCCAGTAGTTCTCTAGCATATGAGCAGTTCTTC	CASSSLAYEQFF
-	TRBV4-1	-	TRBJ1-1	15	TGCGCCAGCAGCCAAGTCGTTGGGACGAACACTGAAGCTTTCTTT	CASSQVVGTNTEAFF
-	TRBV5-1	-	TRBJ2-3	15	TGCGCCAGCAGCTTGACGGTACCTAGCACAGATACGCAGTATTTT	CASSLTVPSTDTQYF